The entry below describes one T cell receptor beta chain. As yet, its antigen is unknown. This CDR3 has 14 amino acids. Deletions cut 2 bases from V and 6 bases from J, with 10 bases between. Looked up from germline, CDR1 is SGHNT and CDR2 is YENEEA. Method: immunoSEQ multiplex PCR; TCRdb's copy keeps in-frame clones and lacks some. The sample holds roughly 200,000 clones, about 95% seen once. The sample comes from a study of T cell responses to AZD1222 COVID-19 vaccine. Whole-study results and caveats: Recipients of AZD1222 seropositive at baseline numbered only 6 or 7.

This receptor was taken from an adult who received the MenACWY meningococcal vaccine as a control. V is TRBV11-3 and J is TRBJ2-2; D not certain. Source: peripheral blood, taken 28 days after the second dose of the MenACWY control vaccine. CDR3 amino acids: CASSLSRNPGELFF. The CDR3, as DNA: TGTGCCAGCAGCTTAAGCCGAAATCCCGGGGAGCTGTTTTTT.